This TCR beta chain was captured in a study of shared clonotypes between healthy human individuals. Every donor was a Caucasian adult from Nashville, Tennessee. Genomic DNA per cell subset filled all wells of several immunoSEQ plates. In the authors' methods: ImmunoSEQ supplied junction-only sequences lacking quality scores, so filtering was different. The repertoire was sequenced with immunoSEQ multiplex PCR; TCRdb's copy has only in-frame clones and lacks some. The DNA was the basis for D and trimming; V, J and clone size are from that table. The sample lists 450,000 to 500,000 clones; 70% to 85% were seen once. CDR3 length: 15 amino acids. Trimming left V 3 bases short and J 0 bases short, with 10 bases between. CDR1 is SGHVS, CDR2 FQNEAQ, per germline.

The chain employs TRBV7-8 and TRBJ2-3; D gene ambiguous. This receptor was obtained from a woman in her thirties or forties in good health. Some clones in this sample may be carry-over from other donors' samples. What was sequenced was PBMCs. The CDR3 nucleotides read TGTGCCAGCAGCTTTCGGCCTTCTAGCACAGATACGCAGTATTTT. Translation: CASSFRPSSTDTQYF.